The 28 T cell receptor beta chains below come from one sample, sequenced in a study of beta chain features in type 1 diabetes. The study's findings and limits: Among patients with Type 1 diabetes, TCRB CDR3s were moderately but significantly shorter in every one of the four CD4+ subsets.

These receptors' targets are unknown. Isolated RNA was reverse transcribed in full, so expressed TCRB transcripts were sequenced. The data were produced by immunoSEQ multiplex PCR, yet TCRdb's version contains in-frame clones alone and is incomplete. The table has hundreds of thousands of clones, over 13% seen once. Sequencing was done on a sample of naive CD4+ T cells from blood. Every receptor here comes from a man aged 18 to 29 with type 1 diabetes.

The genes are TRBV5-6 and TRBJ1-6, with 8 positions matching TRBD1. This CDR3 spans 13 amino acids. J gave up 9 bases and V 3 bases, and 2 bases lay outside the gene matches. Germline CDR1 and CDR2: SGHDT and YYEEEE. CDR3 residues: CASSSDRASPLHF. Here the CDR3 DNA reads TGTGCCAGCAGCTCGGACAGGGCTTCACCCCTCCACTTT.

The chain joins TRBV30 to TRBJ2-6, with a possible D match to TRBD1 (5 bases). The germline gives CDR1 GTSNPN, CDR2 SVGIG (reference sequence). V lost 3 bases, J lost 2 bases, and 11 bases lay in between. The length of the CDR3 is 15 residues. The CDR3: CAWRPQGAGANVLTF. Here the CDR3 DNA reads TGTGCCTGGAGGCCCCAGGGCGCTGGGGCCAACGTCCTGACTTTC.

The J gene is TRBJ1-4, the V gene TRBV5-6; D is unclear. CDR3 size: 18 residues. The germline CDR1 and CDR2 sequences are SGHDT and YYEEEE. Trimming pared 2 bases from V and 7 bases from J, leaving 24 bases between. CDR3 in DNA: TGTGCCAGCAGCTTCAGAGGGCCCCCCGGAGGGCCGAGTGAAAAACTGTTTTTT. It specifies CASSFRGPPGGPSEKLFF.

This clone was seen a handful of times. The chain links TRBV9 to TRBJ2-1; D not certain. The V gene lost 0 bases and the J gene lost 7 bases, with 8 bases spanning the gap. Germline CDR1 SGDLS, CDR2 YYNGEE. The CDR3 sequence is 13 residues long. The DNA of the CDR3 is TGTGCCAGCAGCGTAGGGACGATGAATGAGCAGTTCTTC. The encoded protein is CASSVGTMNEQFF.

This chain links TRBV19 with TRBJ1-5; 7 bases fit TRBD1. J gave up 2 bases and V 5 bases, and 6 bases lay outside the gene matches. This CDR3 contains 15 residues. Germline CDR1 reads LNHDA; CDR2 reads SQIVND (reference sequence). Here the CDR3 reads CASSLTGVGNQPQHF. For the CDR3, the DNA is TGTGCCAGTAGTCTTACAGGGGTCGGCAATCAGCCCCAGCATTTT.

This rearrangement joins TRBV29-1 to TRBJ2-7; no reliable D call. Trimming shortened V by 6 bases and J by 1 base, and 7 bases separated the two germline ends. This CDR3 spans 11 amino acids. CDR1 is SQVTM, CDR2 ANQGSEA, per germline. The CDR3: CSVHSSYEQYF. For the CDR3, the DNA is TGCAGCGTCCACAGTTCCTACGAGCAGTACTTC.

Remarks on this clone: An end of the junction does not agree with germline; a read error may underlie this. The V call is TRBV20-1, the J call TRBJ1-2, with a weak D call TRBD1 (6 bases). The CDR3 loop spans 11 amino acids. CDR1 and CDR2 (germline): DFQATT, SNEGSKA (reference sequence). Written as DNA, the CDR3 is TGCAGTGCTCTAAAGGGGGAAAGCGGCTACTTC. Protein sequence: CSALKGESGYF.

The chain employs TRBV7-2 and TRBJ2-3, with D hard to call. Germline V gene lookup returns CDR1 SGHTA and CDR2 FQGNSA. This CDR3 region has 14 residues. V was pared by 1 base and J by 7 bases, with 12 bases between. CDR3 in amino acids: CASSLGDRAHTQYF. In DNA, the CDR3 is TGTGCCAGCAGCTTAGGGGATAGGGCCCATACGCAGTATTTT.

This clone showed up just a few times. The chain carries TRBV2 and TRBJ2-7; D might be TRBD1 (5 bases). The CDR3 runs to 14 residues. From germline, CDR1 is SNHLY and CDR2 FYNNEI. V was trimmed by 4 bases and J by 5 bases, leaving 15 bases between them. The CDR3 coding sequence is TGTGCCAGCAGTGTGGGCAGGGCCGGCGACGAGCAGTACTTC. Its protein is CASSVGRAGDEQYF.

V usage is TRBV7-6 and J usage is TRBJ1-3, with TRBD1 identical over 9 bases. The V gene's germline CDR1 is SGHVS and CDR2 FNYEAQ. V was clipped by 5 bases and J by 12 bases; unmatched bases: 14. The CDR3 is 15 amino acids. The CDR3: CASSRERSGTGFIYF. The CDR3 DNA sequence: TGTGCCAGCAGCCGAGAGAGGTCCGGGACAGGGTTCATATATTTT.

DNA for the CDR3: TGTGCCAGCAGTGCCCGCGGACTAGTCGTCGGCGAGCAGTACTTC. It codes for CASSARGLVVGEQYF. The chain has TRBV2 and TRBJ2-7, with 7 positions matching TRBD2. Germline V gives CDR1 SNHLY, CDR2 FYNNEI. V shed 4 bases and J 6 bases; nucleotides not matched to a gene: 12. CDR3 length: 15 residues.

This clone was observed a handful of times. The rearrangement uses TRBV5-4 and TRBJ2-2, with 7 positions matching TRBD2. This CDR3 spans 16 amino acids. Unmatched junction bases numbered 7, after V lost 5 bases and J lost 0 bases. Germline CDR1 is SGHNT and CDR2 is YYREEE (reference sequence). The CDR3 region has the DNA TGTGCCAGCAGAACCTCTAGCGGCCCGAACACCGGGGAGCTGTTTTTT. It is translated as CASRTSSGPNTGELFF.

The V call is TRBV7-8, the J call TRBJ2-3; D gene uncertain. This CDR3 has 12 residues. The V gene's germline CDR1 is SGHVS and CDR2 FQNEAQ. The V end lost 5 bases, the J end lost 3 bases, and 6 bases lay between the germline ends. CDR3 residues: CASSLGTDTQYF. DNA for the CDR3: TGTGCCAGCAGCCTGGGGACAGATACGCAGTATTTT.

The chain joins TRBV4-3 to TRBJ2-7; 7 bases line up with TRBD2. CDR3 size: 21 residues. Trimming at V came to 0 bases and at J to 2 bases, leaving 22 bases not matched to a gene. The germline V gene has CDR1 LGHNA and CDR2 YSLEER. The CDR3 loop is CASSQDVPSGRLVAAPYEQYF. In DNA form, the CDR3 reads TGCGCCAGCAGCCAAGATGTACCTAGCGGTCGGTTGGTGGCGGCCCCCTACGAGCAGTACTTC.

This clone was counted between two and nine times. The J gene is TRBJ2-1, the V gene TRBV7-9; D is uncertain. V was shortened by 2 bases and J by 2 bases, with 7 bases between the two germline ends. The CDR3 consists of 14 residues. In germline, CDR1 is SEHNR, CDR2 FQNEAQ (reference sequence). CDR3: CASSLQNPYNEQFF. In nucleotides, the CDR3 is TGTGCCAGCAGCTTACAGAATCCCTACAATGAGCAGTTCTTC.

The CDR3 reads CASSQDVAEASYEQYF. CDR3 nucleotide sequence: TGCGCCAGCAGCCAAGATGTAGCGGAGGCCTCCTACGAGCAGTACTTC. The chain uses TRBV4-1 and TRBJ2-7; the D gene is possibly TRBD2 (6 bases). Germline CDR1 and CDR2: MGHRA and YSYEKL. The length of the CDR3 is 16 residues. V shed 0 bases and J shed 0 bases, with 12 bases lying between them.

The V call is TRBV7-7, the J call TRBJ2-7; 7 nucleotides agree with TRBD2. V trimming: 11 bases; J trimming: 3 bases; junction bases outside the gene matches: 7. The germline gives CDR1 SSHAT, CDR2 FNYEAQ (reference sequence). This CDR3 comprises 12 residues. The CDR3 loop reads CASAGVGYEQYF. The CDR3 DNA follows: TGTGCCTCCGCGGGAGTGGGCTACGAGCAGTACTTC.

V and J are TRBV21-1 and TRBJ2-2; the table assigns TRBD1, which was not confirmed against the DNA. TRBV21-1 is noted as a pseudogene. This CDR3 contains 14 residues. In nucleotides, the CDR3 is TGTGCCAACAGCCCCCAGGGAAGAAACGGGGAGCTGTTTTTT. It yields the protein CANSPQGRNGELFF.

The chain joins TRBV7-2 to TRBJ2-5; 7 positions agree with TRBD2. V dropped 4 bases and J dropped 3; count of bases not matched to a gene: 11. Germline V gives CDR1 SGHTA, CDR2 FQGNSA. This CDR3 region has 16 residues. The CDR3 loop reads CASSSAYSAGEETQYF. Here the CDR3 DNA reads TGTGCCAGCAGCTCCGCCTACTCCGCGGGAGAAGAGACCCAGTACTTC.

The CDR3 reads CAIGARGNSPLHF. In nucleotides, the CDR3 is TGTGCCATTGGGGCCCGGGGTAATTCACCCCTCCACTTT. The chain employs TRBV15 and TRBJ1-6; D might be TRBD1 (5 bases). The CDR3 extends over 13 amino acids. Per the germline V gene, CDR1 is LNHNV and CDR2 is YYDKDF (reference sequence). Trimming pared 10 bases from V and 6 bases from J, leaving 13 bases between. The whole variable domain, filled in from reference TRBV15 and TRBJ1-6, reads DAMVIQNPRYQVTQFGKPVTLSCSQTLNHNVMYWYQQKSSQAPKLLFHYYDKDFNNEADTPDNFQSRRPNTSFCFLDIRSPGLGDTAMYLCAIGARGNSPLHFGNGTRLTVT.

This clone was counted between two and nine times. This chain joins TRBV7-3 and TRBJ2-5; D is uncertain. Trimming removed 2 bases at V and 4 bases at J, with 8 bases between. The germline gives CDR1 SGHTA, CDR2 FQGTGA. CDR3 length: 13 residues. As DNA, the CDR3 is TGTGCCAGCAGCTTAGGTCTACGAGAGACCCAGTACTTC. Translating it yields CASSLGLRETQYF.

This rearrangement joins TRBV5-1 to TRBJ2-7, with 11 bases fitting TRBD1. The CDR3 length is 15 residues. Germline CDR1 and CDR2: SGHRS and YFSETQ. The V and J ends lost 4 bases and 6 bases, in that order; junction bases with no gene match: 9. In DNA form, the CDR3 reads TGCGCCAGCAGCGGCGGACAGGGGGCGCTTTCCGAGCAGTACTTC. Translating gives CASSGGQGALSEQYF.

The chain uses TRBV19 and TRBJ2-2; D gene unclear. Trimming cost V 3 bases and J 6 bases, with 5 bases left between them. Germline CDR1 reads LNHDA; CDR2 reads SQIVND (reference sequence). The CDR3 runs 12 residues. DNA for the CDR3: TGTGCCAGTAGTATCCCAGCCGGGGAGCTGTTTTTT. Residues: CASSIPAGELFF.

The chain recombines TRBV9 with TRBJ2-1, with D unresolved. The V end lost 0 bases, the J end lost 8 bases, and 9 bases lay between the germline ends. This CDR3 comprises 13 residues. CDR1 is SGDLS and CDR2 is YYNGEE in the germline V gene. The CDR3 reads CASSVDLEDEQFF. The CDR3 nucleotides read TGTGCCAGCAGCGTAGACCTTGAGGATGAGCAGTTCTTC. Looking up the rest from reference TRBV9 and TRBJ2-1 gives the full variable domain: DSGVTQTPKHLITATGQRVTLRCSPRSGDLSVYWYQQSLDQGLQFLIQYYNGEERAKGNILERFSAQQFPDLHSELNLSSLELGDSALYFCASSVDLEDEQFFGPGTRLTVL.

The chain is built from TRBV19 and TRBJ2-3; a weak D match, TRBD2 (6 bases). Germline CDR1 LNHDA, CDR2 SQIVND (reference sequence). This CDR3 comprises 15 residues. V lost 9 bases and J lost 6, with 22 bases in between. The CDR3 here is CASRRGLRRGDTQYF. The CDR3 DNA follows: TGTGCCAGCCGTCGGGGGTTACGACGAGGCGATACGCAGTATTTT. Supplemented by reference TRBV19 and TRBJ2-3, the full variable domain reads DGGITQSPKYLFRKEGQNVTLSCEQNLNHDAMYWYRQDPGQGLRLIYYSQIVNDFQKGDIAEGYSVSREKKESFPLTVTSAQKNPTAFYLCASRRGLRRGDTQYFGPGTRLTVL.

The rearrangement links TRBV9 to TRBJ2-1; possibly TRBD1 for D (9 bases). Germline V gene sequence: CDR1 SGDLS, CDR2 YYNGEE. CDR3 length equals 16 residues. Trimming took off 0 bases at V and 7 bases at J, with 17 bases between the two ends. Written as DNA, the CDR3 is TGTGCCAGCAGCGTAGCCCAGCGGGGGACAGGGAATGAGCAGTTCTTC. Amino acids: CASSVAQRGTGNEQFF.

This clone was found a few times. This chain links TRBV7-9 with TRBJ2-3; a possible D gene is TRBD2 (6 bases). CDR1 is SEHNR and CDR2 is FQNEAQ in the germline V gene (reference sequence). CDR3 size: 15 residues. V lost 3 bases to trimming and J lost 4 bases, with 14 bases between them. CDR3 loop: CASSLGGEASDTQYF. In nucleotides, the CDR3 is TGTGCCAGCAGCTTGGGGGGAGAGGCGTCAGATACGCAGTATTTT.

There are a few counts of this clone. The chain links TRBV15 to TRBJ1-1; TRBD1 is a possible D gene (6 bases). Germline CDR1 and CDR2: LNHNV and YYDKDF (reference sequence). The V gene lost 3 bases and the J gene lost 0 bases, with 14 bases spanning the gap. This CDR3 region has 16 residues. CDR3 in DNA: TGTGCCACCAGCAGGCCGCGGGGGGGCATGAACACTGAAGCTTTCTTT. Protein sequence: CATSRPRGGMNTEAFF.